The 14 T cell receptor beta chains reported below all come from one sample, sequenced in a study of cytomegalovirus exposure and HLA in healthy donors. 13 Jbeta primers and 60 Vbeta primers were used for the PCR. Sequencing was performed with immunoSEQ multiplex PCR; in TCRdb, only in-frame clones are kept and a portion is missing. The data hold approximately 88,000 clones, with roughly 80% observed a single time. The sample consisted of PBMCs. The receptors stem from a male donor in good health and CMV-seronegative.

The CDR3, as DNA: TGTGCCAGCAGTTCCTGGACAAGCTACAGCTCCTACAATGAGCAGTTCTTC. This codes for CASSSWTSYSSYNEQFF. The genes are TRBV28 and TRBJ2-1; TRBD1 might be the D (5 bases). The germline V gene has CDR1 MDHEN and CDR2 SYDVKM. The CDR3 contains 17 residues. The V end lost 4 bases, the J end lost 0 bases, and 16 bases lay between the germline ends.

The V call is TRBV5-4, the J call TRBJ2-7; the match to TRBD2 covers 11 bases. Trimming took 5 bases from V and 0 from J; bases not matched to a gene: 4. CDR3 length: 15 amino acids. The germline gives CDR1 SGHNT, CDR2 YYREEE (reference sequence). The DNA for the CDR3 is TGTGCCAGCAGAATTGGACTAGCGGGCTCCTACGAGCAGTACTTC. Translating gives CASRIGLAGSYEQYF.

This clone was seen only once. The genes are TRBV15 and TRBJ2-2, with unresolved D. The CDR3 is 13 residues long. Trimming stripped 2 bases from V and 5 bases from J, with 6 bases between. The germline gives CDR1 LNHNV, CDR2 YYDKDF (reference sequence). CDR3: CATSRPQTGELFF. The CDR3 DNA follows: TGTGCCACCAGCAGACCCCAGACCGGGGAGCTGTTTTTT.

This chain links TRBV30 with TRBJ1-2, with 8 bases aligning to TRBD1. The CDR3 spans 13 residues. The germline CDR1 and CDR2 sequences are GTSNPN and SVGIG (reference sequence). V was pared by 3 bases and J by 5 bases, with 5 bases of the junction left unmatched. The DNA of the CDR3 is TGTGCCTGGAGCCGGGACAGGCCTTATGGCTACACCTTC. Translation: CAWSRDRPYGYTF.

The chain recombines TRBV5-4 with TRBJ2-3, with 11 positions matching TRBD2. Germline V gives CDR1 SGHNT, CDR2 YYREEE (reference sequence). This CDR3 comprises 16 residues. J was trimmed by 3 bases and V by 0 bases; bases with no gene match: 3. As DNA, the CDR3 is TGTGCCAGCAGCTTGGCGCCTAGCGGGGGGACAGATACGCAGTATTTT. This gives the protein CASSLAPSGGTDTQYF.

About this clone: An end of the junction differs from the germline gene, which may be a read error. This sequence joins TRBV7-9 and TRBJ2-7, with D tentatively TRBD2 (5 bases). Germline V CDR1 and CDR2: SEHNR, FQNEAQ (reference sequence). The CDR3 has 12 amino acids. CDR3 region: CSSSSGFYEQYF. For the CDR3, the DNA is TGTTCCAGCAGTTCGGGATTCTACGAGCAGTACTTC.

In this sample, this clone turned up a few times. The chain is built from TRBV28 and TRBJ2-5; 7 bases line up with TRBD1. Per germline, CDR1 MDHEN and CDR2 SYDVKM. With V trimmed by 6 bases and J by 7 bases, 11 bases remained unmatched. The CDR3 has 14 amino acids. This CDR3 reads CASRNTGARGTQYF. In DNA, the CDR3 is TGTGCCAGCAGAAATACAGGGGCCCGGGGGACCCAGTACTTC.

This chain links TRBV30 with TRBJ1-1; D is uncertain. CDR1 is GTSNPN and CDR2 is SVGIG in the germline V gene (reference sequence). The CDR3 is 13 amino acids. Between the trimmed V and J ends, which lost 4 bases and 0 bases, there was a span of 9 bases. The CDR3 DNA reads as TGTGCCTGGAAGGAGAATATGAACACTGAAGCTTTCTTT. Translated, it gives CAWKENMNTEAFF.

The chain is built from TRBV11-2 and TRBJ2-2; the match to TRBD1 covers 8 bases. Unmatched junction bases numbered 5, after V lost 0 bases and J lost 5 bases. The CDR3 extends over 16 amino acids. Looked up from germline, CDR1 is SGHAT and CDR2 is FQNNGV. This chain's CDR3 is CASSLDGTGPTGELFF. For the CDR3, the DNA is TGTGCCAGCAGCTTAGATGGGACAGGCCCAACCGGGGAGCTGTTTTTT.

The chain links TRBV10-1 to TRBJ2-7; D unresolved. Germline loops: CDR1 WNHNN, CDR2 SYGVQD (reference sequence). The V gene lost 1 base and the J gene lost 2 bases, with 6 bases spanning the gap. This CDR3 contains 13 residues. The CDR3 DNA follows: TGCGCCAGCAGTGAGTACGGTGCCTACGAGCAGTACTTC. Protein: CASSEYGAYEQYF.

This clone was seen a few times. V gene TRBV27 combines with J gene TRBJ1-1, with D tentatively TRBD1 (6 bases). The CDR3 has 13 amino acids. CDR1 MNHEY and CDR2 SMNVEV come from the germline V gene (reference sequence). V lost 6 bases and J 4 bases, leaving 12 bases between the germline ends. CDR3 coding DNA: TGTGCCAGCAGATATCAGGGGAGCACTGAAGCTTTCTTT. As protein: CASRYQGSTEAFF.

This clone is a singleton in its sample. The rearrangement links TRBV7-2 to TRBJ1-3; a possible D gene is TRBD1 (6 bases). The germline V gene has CDR1 SGHTA and CDR2 FQGNSA. This CDR3 has 18 residues. V gave up 6 bases and J gave up 0 bases, with 21 bases separating them. The CDR3 protein is CASRRTADILYSGNTIYF. The CDR3, as DNA: TGTGCCAGCAGACGGACAGCAGACATACTCTACTCTGGAAACACCATATATTTT.

The CDR3 bases are TGTGCCAGCAGCCAACCGGGACTAGCACCGAATGAGCAGTTCTTC. Translating gives CASSQPGLAPNEQFF. The V gene is TRBV7-2, the J gene TRBJ2-7, with 9 bases aligning to TRBD2. The J call may be incorrect, as the DNA end agrees better with TRBJ2-1. Germline V lookup: CDR1 SGHTA, CDR2 FQGNSA. The CDR3 runs 15 residues.

The chain joins TRBV28 to TRBJ2-1, with D perhaps TRBD2 (6 bases). Germline CDR1 is MDHEN and CDR2 is SYDVKM. Trimming removed 5 bases from V and 0 bases from J, with 14 bases in between. This CDR3 comprises 16 residues. In DNA, the CDR3 is TGTGCCAGCAGTGGGCGAGGGGACTCCTCCTACAATGAGCAGTTCTTC. Translating gives CASSGRGDSSYNEQFF.